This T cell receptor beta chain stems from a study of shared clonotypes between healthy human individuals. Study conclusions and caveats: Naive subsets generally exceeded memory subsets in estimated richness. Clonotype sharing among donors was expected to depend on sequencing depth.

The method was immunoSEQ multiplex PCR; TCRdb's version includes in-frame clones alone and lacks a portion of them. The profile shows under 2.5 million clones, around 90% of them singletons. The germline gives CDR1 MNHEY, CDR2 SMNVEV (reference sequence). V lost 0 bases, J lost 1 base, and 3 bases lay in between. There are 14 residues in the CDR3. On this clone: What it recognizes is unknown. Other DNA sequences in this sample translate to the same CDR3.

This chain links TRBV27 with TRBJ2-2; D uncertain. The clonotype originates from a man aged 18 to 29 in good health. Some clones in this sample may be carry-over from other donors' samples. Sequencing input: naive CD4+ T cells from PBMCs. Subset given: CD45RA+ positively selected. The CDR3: CASSLSRNTGELFF. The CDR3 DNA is TGTGCCAGCAGTTTATCACGGAACACCGGGGAGCTGTTTTTT.